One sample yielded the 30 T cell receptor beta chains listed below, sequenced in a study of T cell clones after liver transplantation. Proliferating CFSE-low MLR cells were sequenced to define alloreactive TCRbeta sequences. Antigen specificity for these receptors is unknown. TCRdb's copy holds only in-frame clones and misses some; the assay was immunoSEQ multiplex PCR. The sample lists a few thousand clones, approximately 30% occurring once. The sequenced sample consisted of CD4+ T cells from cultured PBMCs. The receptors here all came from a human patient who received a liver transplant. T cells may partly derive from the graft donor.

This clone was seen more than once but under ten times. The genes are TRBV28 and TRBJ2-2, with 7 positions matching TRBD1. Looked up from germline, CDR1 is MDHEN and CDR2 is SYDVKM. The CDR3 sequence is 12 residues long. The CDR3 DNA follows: TGTGCGGGACAGAGCTACACCGGGGAGCTGTTTTTT. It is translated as CAGQSYTGELFF. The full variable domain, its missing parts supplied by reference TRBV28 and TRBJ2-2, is DVKVTQSSRYLVKRTGEKVFLECVQDMDHENMFWYRQDPGLGLRLIYFSYDVKMKEKGDIPEGYSVSREKKERFSLILESASTNQTSMYLCAGQSYTGELFFGEGSRLTVL.

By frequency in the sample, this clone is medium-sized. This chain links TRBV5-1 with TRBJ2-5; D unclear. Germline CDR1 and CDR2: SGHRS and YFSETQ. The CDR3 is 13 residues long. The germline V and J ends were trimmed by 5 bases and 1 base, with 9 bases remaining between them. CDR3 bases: TGCGCCAGCAGTGTGTTACCCCAAGAGACCCAGTACTTC. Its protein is CASSVLPQETQYF.

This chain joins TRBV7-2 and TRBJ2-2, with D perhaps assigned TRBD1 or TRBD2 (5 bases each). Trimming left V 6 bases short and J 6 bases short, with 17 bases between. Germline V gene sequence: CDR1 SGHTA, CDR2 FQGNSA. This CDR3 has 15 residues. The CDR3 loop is CASSRQWGTAGELFF. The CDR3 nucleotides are TGTGCCAGCAGTCGCCAGTGGGGGACGGCCGGGGAGCTGTTTTTT.

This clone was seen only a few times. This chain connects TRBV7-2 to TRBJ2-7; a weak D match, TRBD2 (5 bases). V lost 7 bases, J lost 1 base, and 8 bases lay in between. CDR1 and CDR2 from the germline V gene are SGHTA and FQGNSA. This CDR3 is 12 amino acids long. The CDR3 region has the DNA TGTGCCAGCACAGCGGAGTCCTACGAGCAGTACTTC. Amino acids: CASTAESYEQYF.

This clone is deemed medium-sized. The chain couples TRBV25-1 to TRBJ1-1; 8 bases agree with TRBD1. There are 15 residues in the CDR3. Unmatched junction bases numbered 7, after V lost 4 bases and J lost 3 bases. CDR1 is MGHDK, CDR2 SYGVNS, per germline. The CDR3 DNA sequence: TGTGCCAGCAGTGCCTTACAGGGGGGATACACTGAAGCTTTCTTT. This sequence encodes CASSALQGGYTEAFF.

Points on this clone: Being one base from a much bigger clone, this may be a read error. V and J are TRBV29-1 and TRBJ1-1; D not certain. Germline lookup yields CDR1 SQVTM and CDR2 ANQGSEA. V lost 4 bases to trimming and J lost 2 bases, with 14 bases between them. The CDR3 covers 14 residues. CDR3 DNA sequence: TGCAGCGTTGCCCTACATGTAATTAACACTGAAGCTTTCTTT. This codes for CSVALHVINTEAFF.

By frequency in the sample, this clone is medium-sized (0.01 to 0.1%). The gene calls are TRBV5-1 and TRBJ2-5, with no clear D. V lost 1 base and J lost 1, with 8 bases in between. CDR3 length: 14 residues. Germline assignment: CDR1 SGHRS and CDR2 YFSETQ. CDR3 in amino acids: CASSLSRVQETQYF. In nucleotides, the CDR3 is TGCGCCAGCAGCTTGAGTAGGGTCCAAGAGACCCAGTACTTC.

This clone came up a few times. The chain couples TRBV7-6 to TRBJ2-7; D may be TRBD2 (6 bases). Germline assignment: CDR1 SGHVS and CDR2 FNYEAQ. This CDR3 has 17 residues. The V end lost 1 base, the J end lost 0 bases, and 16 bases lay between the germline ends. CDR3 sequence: CASSLVADRTASYEQYF. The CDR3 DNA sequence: TGTGCCAGCAGCTTAGTAGCGGACCGAACAGCCTCCTACGAGCAGTACTTC.

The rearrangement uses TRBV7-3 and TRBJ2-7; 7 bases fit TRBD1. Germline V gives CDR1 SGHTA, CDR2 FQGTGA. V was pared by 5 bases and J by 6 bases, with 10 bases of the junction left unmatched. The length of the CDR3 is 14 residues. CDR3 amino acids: CASSIDRVGSEQYF. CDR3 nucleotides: TGTGCCAGCAGCATTGACAGGGTAGGGAGCGAGCAGTACTTC.

CDR3 sequence reads: CASSQDLAGETQYF. The CDR3 nucleotides read TGCGCCAGCAGCCAAGATCTAGCGGGGGAGACCCAGTACTTC. V is TRBV4-3 and J is TRBJ2-5; 9 nucleotides line up with TRBD2. CDR1 and CDR2 (germline): LGHNA, YSLEER. The J segment lost 5 bases and the V segment lost 0 bases, leaving 1 base of the junction unmatched. This CDR3 comprises 14 residues.

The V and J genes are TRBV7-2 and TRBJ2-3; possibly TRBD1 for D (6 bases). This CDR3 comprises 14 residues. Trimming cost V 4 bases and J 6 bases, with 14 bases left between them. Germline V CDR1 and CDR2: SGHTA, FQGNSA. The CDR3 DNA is TGTGCCAGCAGCTCGAACAGGGTTGCGGATACGCAGTATTTT. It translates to CASSSNRVADTQYF. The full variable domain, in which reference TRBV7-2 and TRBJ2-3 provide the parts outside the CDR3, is GAGVSQSPSNKVTEKGKDVELRCDPISGHTALYWYRQSLGQGLEFLIYFQGNSAPDKSGLPSDRFSAERTGGSVSTLTIQRTQQEDSAVYLCASSSNRVADTQYFGPGTRLTVL.

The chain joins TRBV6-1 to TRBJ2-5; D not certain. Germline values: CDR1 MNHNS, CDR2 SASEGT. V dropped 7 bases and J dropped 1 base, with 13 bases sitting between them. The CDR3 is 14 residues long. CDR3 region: CASTKWRPQETQYF. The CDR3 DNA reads TGTGCCAGCACAAAATGGCGGCCCCAAGAGACCCAGTACTTC.

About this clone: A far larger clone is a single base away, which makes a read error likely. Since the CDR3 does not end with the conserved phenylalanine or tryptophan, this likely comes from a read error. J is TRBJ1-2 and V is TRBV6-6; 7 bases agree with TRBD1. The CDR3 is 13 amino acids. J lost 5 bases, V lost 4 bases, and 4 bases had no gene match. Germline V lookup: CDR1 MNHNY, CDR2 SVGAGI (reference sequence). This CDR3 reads CASSWQGGYGYTC. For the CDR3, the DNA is TGTGCCAGCAGTTGGCAGGGGGGTTATGGCTACACCTGC.

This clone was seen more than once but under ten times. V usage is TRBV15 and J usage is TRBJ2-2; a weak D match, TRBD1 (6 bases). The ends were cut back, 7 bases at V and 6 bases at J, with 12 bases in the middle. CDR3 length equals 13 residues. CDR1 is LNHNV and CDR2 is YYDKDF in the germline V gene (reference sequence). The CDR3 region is CATKLGAAGELFF. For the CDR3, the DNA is TGTGCCACCAAATTGGGGGCAGCCGGGGAGCTGTTTTTT. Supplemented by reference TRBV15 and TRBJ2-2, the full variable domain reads DAMVIQNPRYQVTQFGKPVTLSCSQTLNHNVMYWYQQKSSQAPKLLFHYYDKDFNNEADTPDNFQSRRPNTSFCFLDIRSPGLGDTAMYLCATKLGAAGELFFGEGSRLTVL.

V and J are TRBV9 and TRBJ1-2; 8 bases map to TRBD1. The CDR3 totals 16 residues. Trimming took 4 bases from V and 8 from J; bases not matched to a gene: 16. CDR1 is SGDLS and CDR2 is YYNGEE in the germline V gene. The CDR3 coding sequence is TGTGCCAGCAGCTCGTATCGAGGACAGGGTCTAGGCGGCTACACCTTC. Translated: CASSSYRGQGLGGYTF.

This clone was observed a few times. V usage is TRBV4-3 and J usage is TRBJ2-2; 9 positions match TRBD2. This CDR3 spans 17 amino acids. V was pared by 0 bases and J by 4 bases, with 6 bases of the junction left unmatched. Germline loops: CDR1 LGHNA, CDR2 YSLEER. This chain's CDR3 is CASSQERAGGFTGELFF. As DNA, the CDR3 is TGCGCCAGCAGCCAAGAGAGGGCGGGGGGGTTCACCGGGGAGCTGTTTTTT.

The CDR3 reads CASSISPGQGRKTYNSPLHF. DNA for the CDR3: TGTGCCAGTAGTATAAGTCCGGGACAGGGGCGAAAGACCTATAATTCACCCCTCCACTTT. The chain carries TRBV19 and TRBJ1-6; 10 nucleotides match TRBD1. Germline trimming cut 2 bases from V and 2 bases from J; bases unmatched to any gene: 12. The CDR3 is 20 residues long. From germline, CDR1 is LNHDA and CDR2 SQIVND (reference sequence).

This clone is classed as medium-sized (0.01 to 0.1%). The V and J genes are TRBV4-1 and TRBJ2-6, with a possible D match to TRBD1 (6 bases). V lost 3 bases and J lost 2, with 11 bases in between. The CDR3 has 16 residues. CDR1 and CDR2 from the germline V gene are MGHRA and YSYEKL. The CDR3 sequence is CASSQDDRTGANVLTF. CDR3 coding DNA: TGCGCCAGCAGCCAGGATGACAGGACTGGGGCCAACGTCCTGACTTTC.

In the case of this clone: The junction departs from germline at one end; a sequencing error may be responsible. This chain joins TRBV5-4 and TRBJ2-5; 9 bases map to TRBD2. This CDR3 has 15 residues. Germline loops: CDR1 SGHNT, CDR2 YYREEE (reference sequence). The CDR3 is CASSQDHSGRQGQYF. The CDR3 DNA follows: TGCGCCAGCAGCCAAGACCATAGCGGGAGACAAGGGCAGTACTTC.

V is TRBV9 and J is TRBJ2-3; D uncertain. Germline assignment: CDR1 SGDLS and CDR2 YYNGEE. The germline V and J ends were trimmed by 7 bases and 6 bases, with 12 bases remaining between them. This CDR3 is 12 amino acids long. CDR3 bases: TGTGCCAGCGGTCGGTATTTCGATACGCAGTATTTT. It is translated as CASGRYFDTQYF. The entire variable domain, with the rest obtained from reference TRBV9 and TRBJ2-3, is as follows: DSGVTQTPKHLITATGQRVTLRCSPRSGDLSVYWYQQSLDQGLQFLIQYYNGEERAKGNILERFSAQQFPDLHSELNLSSLELGDSALYFCASGRYFDTQYFGPGTRLTVL.

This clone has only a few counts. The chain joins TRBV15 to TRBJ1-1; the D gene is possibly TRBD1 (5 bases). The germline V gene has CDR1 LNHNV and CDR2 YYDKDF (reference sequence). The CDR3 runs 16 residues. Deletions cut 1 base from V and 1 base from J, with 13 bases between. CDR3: CATSRVYGRGNTEAFF. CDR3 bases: TGTGCCACCAGCAGAGTGTACGGGAGGGGGAACACTGAAGCTTTCTTT.

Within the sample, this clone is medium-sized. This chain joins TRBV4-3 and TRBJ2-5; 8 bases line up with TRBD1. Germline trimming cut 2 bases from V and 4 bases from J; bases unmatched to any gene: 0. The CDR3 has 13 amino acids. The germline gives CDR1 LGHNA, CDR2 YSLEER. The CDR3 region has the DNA TGCGCCAGCAGCCAAACAGGGGGAGAGACCCAGTACTTC. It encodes CASSQTGGETQYF.

The DNA for the CDR3 is TGTGCCAGCAGTGACTACGGGGGAAACGTCCTGACTTTC. Its protein is CASSDYGGNVLTF. This chain links TRBV6-4 with TRBJ2-6; TRBD2 might be the D (6 bases). The germline gives CDR1 MRHNA, CDR2 SNTAGT. V lost 1 base and J 10 bases, leaving 8 bases between the germline ends. The CDR3 has 13 amino acids.

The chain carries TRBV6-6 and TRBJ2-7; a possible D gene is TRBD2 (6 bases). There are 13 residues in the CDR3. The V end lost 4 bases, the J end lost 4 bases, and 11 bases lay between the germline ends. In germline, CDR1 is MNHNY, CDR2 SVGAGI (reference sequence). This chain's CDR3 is CASSSGSQYEQYF. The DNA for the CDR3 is TGTGCCAGCAGTTCCGGGAGTCAGTACGAGCAGTACTTC.

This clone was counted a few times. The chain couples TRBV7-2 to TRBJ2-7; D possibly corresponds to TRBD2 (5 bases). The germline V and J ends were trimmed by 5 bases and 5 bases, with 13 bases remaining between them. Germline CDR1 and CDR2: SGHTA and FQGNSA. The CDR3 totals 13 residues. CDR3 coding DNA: TGTGCCAGCAGCGCCGTAAGCGGCGACGAGCAGTACTTC. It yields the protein CASSAVSGDEQYF.

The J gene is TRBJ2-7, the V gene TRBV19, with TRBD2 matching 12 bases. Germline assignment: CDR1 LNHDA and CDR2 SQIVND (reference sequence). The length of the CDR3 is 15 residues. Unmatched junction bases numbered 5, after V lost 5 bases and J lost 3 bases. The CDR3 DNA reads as TGTGCCAGTAGTCTTGTACTAGCGGGAGGCTACGAGCAGTACTTC. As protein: CASSLVLAGGYEQYF.

The CDR3 loop reads CASSLTLTSGGYNEQFF. The CDR3 coding sequence is TGTGCCAGCAGCTTAACACTTACTAGCGGGGGCTACAATGAGCAGTTCTTC. The chain employs TRBV7-9 and TRBJ2-1; 11 positions match TRBD2. The ends lost 2 bases at V and 3 bases at J; junction bases unmatched: 6. The CDR3 consists of 17 residues. Germline V gene data show CDR1 as SEHNR and CDR2 as FQNEAQ (reference sequence).

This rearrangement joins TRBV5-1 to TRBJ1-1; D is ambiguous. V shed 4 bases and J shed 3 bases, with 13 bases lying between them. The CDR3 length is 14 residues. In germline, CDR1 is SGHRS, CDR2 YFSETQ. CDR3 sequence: CASSILDTHTEAFF. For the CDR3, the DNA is TGCGCCAGCAGCATCCTTGACACCCACACTGAAGCTTTCTTT.

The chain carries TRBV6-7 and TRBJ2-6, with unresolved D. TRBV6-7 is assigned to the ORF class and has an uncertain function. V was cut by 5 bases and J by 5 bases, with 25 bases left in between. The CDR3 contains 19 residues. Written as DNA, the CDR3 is TGTGCCAGCAGTACAATGTGGCGTAATTTACAAAGTCGGGCCAACGTCCTGACTTTC. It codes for CASSTMWRNLQSRANVLTF.

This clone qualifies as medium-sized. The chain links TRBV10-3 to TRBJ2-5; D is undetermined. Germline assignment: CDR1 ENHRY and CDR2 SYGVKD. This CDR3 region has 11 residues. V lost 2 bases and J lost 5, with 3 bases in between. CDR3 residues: CAISEGETQYF. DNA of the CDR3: TGTGCCATCAGTGAGGGCGAGACCCAGTACTTC.